This is a list of T cell receptor beta chains from one sample in a study of OX40 agonist ivuxolimab in advanced cancers. Clones were read by immunoSEQ multiplex PCR, and TCRdb kept only the in-frame ones, dropping some. The table shows 30,000 to 40,000 clones, with about nine tenths occurring only once. The sequencing used CD4+ or CD8+ T cells sorted from blood, collected in a trial of the OX40 agonist ivuxolimab. The receptors stem from an adult with an advanced solid tumor such as melanoma, head and neck, liver or kidney cancer. The CDR3 runs from the conserved cysteine through the conserved F or W. D genes are given only for firm matches. Not every row has a clone size; where given, it reads once, few, many or a size class.

v_call	clone_size	d_call	j_call	cdr3_nt	cdr3_aa
TRBV14	-	-	TRBJ1-2	TGTGCCAGCAGCCAAGAATGGAGTTATGGCTACACCTTC	CASSQEWSYGYTF
TRBV29-1	-	-	TRBJ2-5	TGCAGCGTAGGGAAGGTGGGATTTCAAGAGACCCAGTACTTC	CSVGKVGFQETQYF
TRBV6-6	-	-	TRBJ2-7	TGTGCCAGCACATCCGGGACACTCTCCTACGAGCAGTACTTC	CASTSGTLSYEQYF
TRBV9	once	TRBD2	TRBJ2-3	TGTGCCAGCAGCCCTATGGGCGGGGAGGGGGATACGCAGTATTTT	CASSPMGGEGDTQYF
TRBV18	once	-	TRBJ2-5	TGTGCCAGCTCACCACGGGACGGGGGAGCGGAGACCCAGTACTTC	CASSPRDGGAETQYF
TRBV5-1	few	TRBD2	TRBJ2-2	TGCGCCAGCACAAAGGGACTAGCCTACACCGGGGAGCTGTTTTTT	CASTKGLAYTGELFF
TRBV6-1	-	TRBD1	TRBJ2-7	TGTGCCAGCAGAGGGGGACAGGGTATAGCCTACGAGCAGTACTTC	CASRGGQGIAYEQYF
TRBV6-1	-	-	TRBJ1-1	TGTGCCAGCAGTGAATTGGGCAGGTTGAACACTGAAGCTTTCTTT	CASSELGRLNTEAFF
TRBV9	-	-	TRBJ2-7	TGTGCCAGCAGCGTAGCTGGCGACGAGCAGTACTTC	CASSVAGDEQYF
TRBV5-6	-	-	TRBJ2-5	TGTGCCAGCAGCTTGGCGCTCGGGGTTGGAGAGACCCAGTACTTC	CASSLALGVGETQYF
TRBV12-1	-	-	TRBJ2-2	TGTGCCAGCAGCTTTGCGGCGGGGGAACACCGGGGAGCTGTTTTT	CASSFAAGEHRGAVF
TRBV10-3	-	TRBD2	TRBJ2-7	TGTGCCATCAGTGAATCAGCTAGCGGAACCTACGAGCAGTACTTC	CAISESASGTYEQYF
TRBV28	-	-	TRBJ2-7	TGTGCCAGCAGTACTCCGGGACTTGCAGAATACGAGCAGTACTTC	CASSTPGLAEYEQYF
TRBV18	-	-	TRBJ1-5	TGTGCCAGCTCACCAGGAACCTTCAATCAGCCCCAGCATTTT	CASSPGTFNQPQHF
TRBV19	-	TRBD1	TRBJ1-2	TGTGCCAGTCAGGACAGGCCTCGGGGCTATGGCTACACCTTC	CASQDRPRGYGYTF
TRBV20-1	few	-	TRBJ1-1	TGCAGTGCCCCGGGGGGCACTGAAGCTTTCTTT	CSAPGGTEAFF
TRBV7-2	-	-	TRBJ1-5	TGTGCCAGCAGCTTAACCCATGGCCAGCCCCAGCATTTT	CASSLTHGQPQHF
TRBV29-1	-	-	TRBJ2-7	TGCAGCGTTCAGCCCCCGGAGCTTTACGAGCAGTACTTC	CSVQPPELYEQYF
TRBV2	-	-	TRBJ1-5	TGTGCCAGTCACCGAGAGGAGCTTCAGCCCCAGCATTTT	CASHREELQPQHF
TRBV4-3	-	-	TRBJ2-5	TGCGCCAGCAGCCGCCTCGGCAGCGGACAAGAGACCCAGTACTTC	CASSRLGSGQETQYF
TRBV15	once	TRBD1	TRBJ1-3	TGTGCCACCAGCAGAGGGGGGACAGCCTCTGGAAACACCATATATTTT	CATSRGGTASGNTIYF
TRBV28	-	-	TRBJ2-7	TGTGCCAGCTACCTGCGGGCAGGGTCTTACGAGCAGTACTTC	CASYLRAGSYEQYF
TRBV5-1	-	TRBD1	TRBJ2-5	TGCGCCAGCAGCTTGGCCGGGACAGTGTCCCAAGAGACCCAGTACTTC	CASSLAGTVSQETQYF
TRBV18	-	-	TRBJ1-1	TGTGCCAGCTCACCACCGTCGATGGGGGAGGCTTTCTTT	CASSPPSMGEAFF
TRBV5-1	-	-	TRBJ2-3	TGCGCCAGCAGCTTGGGACTCCTCACAGATACGCAGTATTTT	CASSLGLLTDTQYF
TRBV29-1	once	TRBD1	TRBJ1-4	TGCAGCGTGGCGGGACAGGTGGGCGAAAAACTGTTTTTT	CSVAGQVGEKLFF
TRBV6-4	-	-	TRBJ2-2	TGTGCCAGCAGTGAGGGGAACACCGGGGAGCTGTTTTTT	CASSEGNTGELFF
TRBV2	-	-	TRBJ1-2	TGTGCCAGCCGAGAGGGAATTGCGGAGGGCTACACCTTC	CASREGIAEGYTF